One sample yielded the 21 T cell receptor beta chains listed below, sequenced in a study of cytomegalovirus exposure and HLA in healthy donors. TCRdb's table, derived via immunoSEQ multiplex PCR, lists solely in-frame clones and lacks some. In the table there are over 110,000 clones, 80% to 90% of which are singletons. Sequences were obtained from PBMCs. The receptors stem from a woman aged 25 to 39 in good health and CMV-seronegative.

V is TRBV7-6 and J is TRBJ2-2; maybe TRBD2 (7 bases). Germline values: CDR1 SGHVS, CDR2 FNYEAQ. This CDR3 spans 15 amino acids. V lost 3 bases to trimming and J lost 3 bases, with 11 bases between them. This CDR3 reads CASSLSGGDTGELFF. The DNA for the CDR3 is TGTGCCAGCAGCTTGTCGGGGGGCGACACCGGGGAGCTGTTTTTT. The full variable domain, in which reference TRBV7-6 and TRBJ2-2 provide the parts outside the CDR3, is GAGVSQSPRYKVTKRGQDVALRCDPISGHVSLYWYRQALGQGPEFLTYFNYEAQQDKSGLPNDRFSAERPEGSISTLTIQRTEQRDSAMYRCASSLSGGDTGELFFGEGSRLTVL.

The chain employs TRBV4-1 and TRBJ2-7; a weak D match, TRBD1 (7 bases). V was clipped by 4 bases and J by 3 bases, with 13 bases between them. The CDR3 spans 14 residues. Germline assignment: CDR1 MGHRA and CDR2 YSYEKL. In DNA, the CDR3 is TGCGCCAGCAGCCTGCGGGACAGCGGCTACGAGCAGTACTTC. It codes for CASSLRDSGYEQYF.

V is TRBV6-5 and J is TRBJ1-3; D uncertain. CDR1 MNHEY and CDR2 SVGAGI come from the germline V gene. The CDR3 covers 14 residues. V gave up 7 bases and J gave up 0 bases, with 10 bases separating them. CDR3 sequence reads: CASTPGPSGNTIYF. DNA for the CDR3: TGTGCCAGCACCCCGGGTCCCTCTGGAAACACCATATATTTT.

This clone was recorded many times. The gene calls are TRBV7-9 and TRBJ2-7; D unresolved. In germline, CDR1 is SEHNR, CDR2 FQNEAQ (reference sequence). With 5 bases removed from V and 7 bases from J, the gap between germline ends came to 9 bases. This CDR3 has 11 residues. DNA for the CDR3: TGTGCCAGCAGCGGTATGAGGGAGCAGTACTTC. It translates to CASSGMREQYF.

This sequence joins TRBV6-6 and TRBJ2-1, with no clear D. The CDR3 is 14 amino acids. V was cut by 2 bases and J by 9 bases, with 14 bases left in between. The germline V gene has CDR1 MNHNY and CDR2 SVGAGI (reference sequence). In DNA, the CDR3 is TGTGCCAGCAGTTACGTGGTTTTAGCCGCTGAGCAGTTCTTC. This codes for CASSYVVLAAEQFF.

The gene calls are TRBV18 and TRBJ2-1; a possible D gene is TRBD2 (5 bases). Deletions cut 2 bases from V and 4 bases from J, with 12 bases between. Germline V gene sequence: CDR1 KGHSH, CDR2 LQKENI. There are 15 residues in the CDR3. The chain's CDR3 is CASSPGKLGYNEQFF. The CDR3 DNA reads as TGTGCCAGCTCACCAGGCAAACTAGGGTACAATGAGCAGTTCTTC.

V gene TRBV7-2 combines with J gene TRBJ2-7, with TRBD2 identical over 7 bases. J was trimmed by 6 bases and V by 5 bases; bases with no gene match: 10. CDR1 SGHTA and CDR2 FQGNSA come from the germline V gene. The CDR3 is made up of 14 amino acids. The DNA of the CDR3 is TGTGCCAGCAGCCAAGGAGCGGGGAGTCGCGAGCAGTACTTC. This encodes CASSQGAGSREQYF. The entire variable domain, with the rest obtained from reference TRBV7-2 and TRBJ2-7, is as follows: GAGVSQSPSNKVTEKGKDVELRCDPISGHTALYWYRQSLGQGLEFLIYFQGNSAPDKSGLPSDRFSAERTGGSVSTLTIQRTQQEDSAVYLCASSQGAGSREQYFGPGTRLTVT.

This chain links TRBV29-1 with TRBJ1-2; TRBD1 agrees at 12 bases. V shed 6 bases, J shed 8 bases, and the junction held 10 bases outside the gene matches. Germline CDR1 is SQVTM and CDR2 is ANQGSEA. The CDR3 is made up of 14 amino acids. CDR3 coding DNA: TGCAGCGTCCTGTCCGGGACAGGGGGCTGGGGCTACACCTTC. Translated: CSVLSGTGGWGYTF.

The CDR3 sequence: CASSVTGGSPLHF. The CDR3 DNA reads as TGTGCCAGCAGCGTGACAGGGGGGTCACCCCTCCACTTT. The chain carries TRBV7-3 and TRBJ1-6, with 9 bases identical to TRBD1. Germline trimming cut 5 bases from V and 10 bases from J; bases unmatched to any gene: 3. Looked up from germline, CDR1 is SGHTA and CDR2 is FQGTGA. CDR3 length: 13 residues.

The V call is TRBV7-3, the J call TRBJ2-3; D possibly corresponds to TRBD1 (6 bases). Trimming removed 5 bases at V and 7 bases at J, with 22 bases between. The CDR3 is made up of 16 amino acids. Per the germline V gene, CDR1 is SGHTA and CDR2 is FQGTGA. CDR3 DNA sequence: TGTGCCAGCAGCGCGAATACAGGGAAGGGGAGAAATACGCAGTATTTT. Protein product: CASSANTGKGRNTQYF.

The chain links TRBV7-9 to TRBJ2-1; possibly TRBD1 for D (6 bases). Per the germline V gene, CDR1 is SEHNR and CDR2 is FQNEAQ (reference sequence). Between the trimmed V and J ends, which lost 1 base and 3 bases, there was a span of 13 bases. The CDR3 spans 16 residues. CDR3 DNA sequence: TGTGCCAGCAGCTTAGGGTGGGGGCGCTACTACAATGAGCAGTTCTTC. This sequence encodes CASSLGWGRYYNEQFF.

The chain carries TRBV5-6 and TRBJ2-7; TRBD2 agrees at 12 bases. Germline-derived CDR1 and CDR2 are SGHDT and YYEEEE. This CDR3 region has 16 residues. V gave up 5 bases and J gave up 2 bases; unmatched junction bases: 8. As DNA, the CDR3 is TGTGCCAGCAGTGAACTAGCGGGGGGACCACCCTACGAGCAGTACTTC. It specifies CASSELAGGPPYEQYF.

About this clone itself: The same CDR3 arises from other DNA sequences in this sample as well. The chain couples TRBV9 to TRBJ1-2; possible D gene TRBD1, 5 bases. V lost 4 bases and J lost 0, with 7 bases in between. The CDR3 sequence is 13 residues long. Germline CDR1 and CDR2: SGDLS and YYNGEE. The CDR3 spells CASSPRANYGYTF. In DNA, the CDR3 is TGTGCCAGCAGCCCCAGGGCTAACTATGGCTACACCTTC.

The chain carries TRBV6-1 and TRBJ1-5; TRBD1 might be the D (5 bases). CDR1 and CDR2 from the germline V gene are MNHNS and SASEGT. The length of the CDR3 is 13 residues. Trimming removed 5 bases from V and 3 bases from J, with 8 bases in between. Here the CDR3 reads CASSRQFNQPQHF. The CDR3, as DNA: TGTGCCAGCAGTCGACAGTTCAATCAGCCCCAGCATTTT.

The gene calls are TRBV15 and TRBJ1-2, with D perhaps TRBD1 (6 bases). Trimming left V 0 bases short and J 3 bases short, with 8 bases between. CDR3 size: 14 residues. Germline CDR1 and CDR2: LNHNV and YYDKDF (reference sequence). The CDR3 bases are TGTGCCACCAGCAGAGATTGGACAGACTATGGCTACACCTTC. Protein: CATSRDWTDYGYTF.

The genes are TRBV9 and TRBJ2-1; 9 bases line up with TRBD2. The V segment lost 1 base and the J segment 2 bases; nucleotides outside the gene matches: 7. There are 17 residues in the CDR3. Germline values: CDR1 SGDLS, CDR2 YYNGEE. CDR3 in DNA: TGTGCCAGCAGCGTATGGGGTAGCGGGGGCCCCTACAATGAGCAGTTCTTC. Residues: CASSVWGSGGPYNEQFF. Supplemented by reference TRBV9 and TRBJ2-1, the full variable domain reads DSGVTQTPKHLITATGQRVTLRCSPRSGDLSVYWYQQSLDQGLQFLIQYYNGEERAKGNILERFSAQQFPDLHSELNLSSLELGDSALYFCASSVWGSGGPYNEQFFGPGTRLTVL.

A single count supports this clone. Here the CDR3 DNA reads TGTGCCAGCAGTTTAGGTGAAGCCACAGGGGCGCAGTATTTT. The encoded protein is CASSLGEATGAQYF. The chain employs TRBV27 and TRBJ2-3; 7 nucleotides agree with TRBD1. The CDR3 length is 14 residues. Looked up from germline, CDR1 is MNHEY and CDR2 is SMNVEV (reference sequence). J gave up 10 bases and V 2 bases, and 9 bases lay outside the gene matches.

The genes are TRBV5-1 and TRBJ2-7; TRBD2 matches at 9 bases. V was clipped by 4 bases and J by 7 bases; unmatched bases: 12. Looked up from germline, CDR1 is SGHRS and CDR2 is YFSETQ. The CDR3 runs to 15 residues. As DNA, the CDR3 is TGCGCCAGCAGCCCCGTAGGGGCGGGGGGGCCTGAGCAGTACTTC. It encodes CASSPVGAGGPEQYF.

This chain uses TRBV19 with TRBJ1-1; D is ambiguous. Trimming took 3 bases from V and 0 from J, leaving 8 bases between them. This CDR3 comprises 14 residues. Germline-derived CDR1 and CDR2 are LNHDA and SQIVND (reference sequence). As DNA, the CDR3 is TGTGCCAGTAGTATGGGCGACATGAACACTGAAGCTTTCTTT. Translating it yields CASSMGDMNTEAFF.

This clone was picked up a small number of times. J is TRBJ1-3 and V is TRBV7-2, with TRBD1 matching 8 bases. Unmatched junction bases numbered 8, after V lost 6 bases and J lost 4 bases. CDR3 length equals 15 residues. Germline-derived CDR1 and CDR2 are SGHTA and FQGNSA. The CDR3 sequence is CASSPYRGSGNTIYF. The CDR3 DNA follows: TGTGCCAGCAGTCCCTACAGGGGGTCCGGAAACACCATATATTTT.

The J gene is TRBJ2-3, the V gene TRBV9; no firm D call. CDR1 is SGDLS and CDR2 is YYNGEE in the germline V gene. Trimming removed 0 bases from V and 2 bases from J, with 7 bases in between. This CDR3 has 14 residues. The CDR3 bases are TGTGCCAGCAGCGTAGATCTACTCACAGATACGCAGTATTTT. It yields the protein CASSVDLLTDTQYF.